These T cell receptor beta chains were read from a single sample in a study of Ad26.COV2.S vaccination and SARS-CoV-2 variants. Using immunoSEQ multiplex PCR, the repertoire was profiled, and TCRdb retains in-frame clones only, with some absent. The table includes fewer than 500,000 clones, roughly 87% detected once. Sequencing was performed on peripheral blood, taken in a trial of Ad26.COV2.S vaccine versus placebo. These receptors all stem from a person aged 18 to 65 who received the Ad26.COV2.S COVID-19 vaccine or a placebo. Both conserved end residues are part of each CDR3. Part of the rows lack a size; the others show once, few, many or a class for expanded clones.

TRBV10-3	14	once	TRBJ1-6	CAISERLGDSPLHF
TRBV18	14	once	TRBJ2-3	CASSPSPSTDTQYF
TRBV7-9	16	.	TRBJ2-2	CASSPLYGAATGELFF
TRBV13	14	.	TRBJ1-4	CASRHQGLGEKLFF
TRBV21-1	18	.	TRBJ2-3	CASSTGTSGKKNTDTQYF
TRBV19	14	.	TRBJ2-1	CASRLAVSYNEQFF
TRBV7-2	14	.	TRBJ2-5	CASTPSLWQETQYF
TRBV5-1	14	.	TRBJ1-1	CASSLETVNTEAFF
TRBV19	15	.	TRBJ2-5	CASKPQEGGQETQYF
TRBV6-5	11	.	TRBJ1-2	CASSRGYGYTF
TRBV7-3	12	.	TRBJ2-1	CASSAGYDEQFF
TRBV29-1	14	.	TRBJ2-5	CSVDLAGGGETQYF
TRBV28	16	once	TRBJ1-4	CASSFLQAATNEKLFF
TRBV5-1	15	.	TRBJ1-4	CACGDPGATNEKLFF
TRBV7-2	15	.	TRBJ1-1	CASSLVGAGRTEAFF